This entry is about one T cell receptor beta chain. Its antigen is still unknown. This sample is drawn from a study of response to subunit inactivated influenza vaccine. General study points: The study's authors posited that every seasonal influenza vaccination enlists few new T cells.

Via MiXCR, TCRdb re-called the RT-PCR reads, giving one row per CDR3 protein. The sample lists about 520,000 distinct CDR3 sequences; 25% were seen once. Per the germline V gene, CDR1 is ENHRY and CDR2 is SYGVKD. There are 15 residues in the CDR3. V was shortened by 0 bases and J by 3 bases, with 9 bases between the two germline ends. V and J are TRBV10-3 and TRBJ2-1; no firm D call. This receptor was identified in a man between 45 and 60 years old who received an inactivated influenza vaccine. The source material was CD4+ T cells sorted from PBMCs, sampled roughly 5 days after vaccination. CDR3 DNA sequence: TGTGCCATCAGTGAGTCGGAGAGGAGCTACAATGAGCAGTTCTTC. Protein: CAISESERSYNEQFF.